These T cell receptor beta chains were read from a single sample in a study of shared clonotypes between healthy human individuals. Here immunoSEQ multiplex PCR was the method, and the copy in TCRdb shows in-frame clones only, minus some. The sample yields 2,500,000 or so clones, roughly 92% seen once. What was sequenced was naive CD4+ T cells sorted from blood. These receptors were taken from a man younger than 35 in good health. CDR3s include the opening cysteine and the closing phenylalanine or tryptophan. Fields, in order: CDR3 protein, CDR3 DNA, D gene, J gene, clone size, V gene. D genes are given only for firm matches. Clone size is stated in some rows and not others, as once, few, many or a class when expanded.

CASSAGTSGYEQYF TGTGCCAGCTCAGCCGGGACTAGCGGGTACGAGCAGTACTTC TRBD2 TRBJ2-7 - TRBV18
CASSLGVAGGLDTQYF TGCGCCAGCAGCTTGGGTGTAGCGGGAGGATTAGATACGCAGTATTTT TRBD2 TRBJ2-3 - TRBV5-1
CASSNEGSSDTQYF TGTGCCAGCAGCAATGAAGGGTCCTCGGATACGCAGTATTTT - TRBJ2-3 - TRBV5-4
CASSYNSPLHF TGTGCCAGCAGTTATAATTCACCCCTCCACTTT - TRBJ1-6 - TRBV5-8
CASCEEGGSGANVLTF TGTGCCAGCTGCGAGGAGGGGGGCTCTGGGGCCAACGTCCTGACTTTC - TRBJ2-6 - TRBV2
CASRGQGPLPYF TGTGCCAGCCGGGGACAGGGCCCCTTACCGTACTTC TRBD1 TRBJ2-7 once TRBV2
CASSPGGSGSYEQYF TGCGCCAGCAGCCCTGGTGGATCAGGGAGCTACGAGCAGTACTTC - TRBJ2-7 - TRBV5-1
CASSFPGTINTGELFF TGTGCCAGCAGCTTCCCAGGGACTATCAACACCGGGGAGCTGTTTTTT TRBD2 TRBJ2-2 - TRBV5-4
CASSPVPGLGLADTQYF TGTGCCAGCAGCCCGGTCCCAGGACTAGGTTTAGCAGATACGCAGTATTTT TRBD2 TRBJ2-3 - TRBV27
CASSRTGGGGEAFF TGTGCCAGCAGTCGGACAGGGGGCGGCGGTGAAGCTTTCTTT TRBD1 TRBJ1-1 - TRBV6-5
CASSDKAGGYQPQHF TGTGCCAGCAGTGATAAGGCAGGGGGATATCAGCCCCAGCATTTT TRBD1 TRBJ1-5 - TRBV2
CASSENGATDLGEKLFF TGTGCCAGCAGTGAAAATGGGGCCACAGATTTGGGTGAAAAACTGTTTTTT - TRBJ1-4 - TRBV25-1
CASSSHRVSGANVLTF TGTGCCAGCAGTTCGCACAGGGTTTCTGGGGCCAACGTCCTGACTTTC - TRBJ2-6 - TRBV6-5
CASSLVLGEQYF TGTGCCAGCAGCTTAGTTCTCGGGGAGCAGTACTTC - TRBJ2-7 - TRBV13
CASNRGPSGGEQFF TGTGCCAGTAACCGGGGGCCATCTGGGGGTGAGCAGTTCTTC - TRBJ2-1 - TRBV19
CASSLWAAEGKNIQYF TGTGCCAGCAGCTTATGGGCTGCTGAGGGCAAAAACATTCAGTACTTC - TRBJ2-4 - TRBV7-9
CASSLAWGTDTQYF TGTGCCAGCAGCTTGGCCTGGGGCACAGATACGCAGTATTTT - TRBJ2-3 - TRBV5-6
CASRVRDSEQYF TGTGCCAGCAGGGTCCGAGACAGTGAGCAGTACTTC - TRBJ2-7 - TRBV25-1
CAISEGTVGPGELFF TGTGCCATCAGTGAAGGGACTGTAGGCCCCGGGGAGCTGTTTTTT - TRBJ2-2 - TRBV10-3
CASSLVGRHEQYF TGTGCCAGCAGCTTGGTGGGTCGGCACGAGCAGTACTTC - TRBJ2-7 - TRBV7-8
CASSHVGQGARETQYF TGTGCCAGCAGCCATGTCGGACAGGGGGCGCGAGAGACCCAGTACTTC TRBD1 TRBJ2-5 - TRBV14
CASREDRISNQPQHF TGTGCCAGCAGAGAGGACAGGATAAGCAATCAGCCCCAGCATTTT TRBD1 TRBJ1-5 few TRBV2
CASSLTTGDYGYTF TGCGCCAGCAGCTTGACGACAGGAGACTATGGCTACACCTTC - TRBJ1-2 once TRBV5-1
CASSPTPGGNQPQHF TGCGCCAGCAGCCCTACGCCAGGGGGCAATCAGCCCCAGCATTTT - TRBJ1-5 - TRBV5-1
CASSPSVGSYNEQFF TGTGCCAGCAGCCCCTCGGTAGGGTCTTACAATGAGCAGTTCTTC - TRBJ2-1 - TRBV11-2
CASSLRQQSNTGELFF TGTGCCAGCAGCTTAAGGCAGCAATCGAACACCGGGGAGCTGTTTTTT - TRBJ2-2 - TRBV5-5
CASSVVGGLGTGSNSPLHF TGTGCCAGCAGCGTAGTAGGGGGTTTGGGGACAGGGAGTAATTCACCCCTCCACTTT TRBD1 TRBJ1-6 - TRBV9
CASSSYVADRAYTEAFF TGTGCCAGCAGCTCATATGTCGCGGACAGGGCCTACACTGAAGCTTTCTTT TRBD1 TRBJ1-1 - TRBV5-6
CASSPRGTGGDTQYF TGTGCCAGCAGCCCTAGGGGGACTGGCGGCGATACGCAGTATTTT - TRBJ2-3 - TRBV7-9
CASIGTGVSSYTF TGTGCCAGTATTGGGACGGGCGTTTCGAGCTACACCTTC - TRBJ1-2 - TRBV19
CASSFGDPRGELFF TGTGCCAGCAGTTTTGGAGATCCTCGCGGGGAGCTGTTTTTT - TRBJ2-2 few TRBV28
CASSRYEGTDTQYF TGTGCCAGCAGCCGATATGAGGGCACAGATACGCAGTATTTT - TRBJ2-3 - TRBV5-4
CASTGSFYNEQFF TGTGCCAGCACGGGGTCGTTCTACAATGAGCAGTTCTTC - TRBJ2-1 - TRBV2
CASSYPTGLGTGELFF TGTGCCAGCAGTTACCCAACCGGGCTAGGTACCGGGGAGCTGTTTTTT - TRBJ2-2 - TRBV6-5
CASARDRVSDEQFF TGTGCCAGCGCCCGGGACAGGGTATCCGATGAGCAGTTCTTC TRBD1 TRBJ2-1 - TRBV7-2
CASSGGTAVNQPQHF TGTGCCAGCTCAGGGGGGACGGCGGTTAATCAGCCCCAGCATTTT - TRBJ1-5 - TRBV18
CASRKDPGGPGGPDTQYF TGTGCCAGCAGGAAAGACCCGGGGGGACCCGGGGGACCAGATACGCAGTATTTT TRBD2 TRBJ2-3 - TRBV7-9
CASSPTGPGGSGETQYF TGTGCCAGCAGCCCGACGGGACCCGGGGGGTCAGGGGAGACCCAGTACTTC TRBD2 TRBJ2-5 - TRBV11-2
CASSLGSGRPQHF TGTGCCAGCAGCTTGGGTTCCGGGCGGCCCCAGCATTTT - TRBJ1-5 - TRBV5-8
CASSIRDRGWTEAFF TGTGCCAGCAGTATCCGGGACAGGGGTTGGACTGAAGCTTTCTTT TRBD1 TRBJ1-1 - TRBV6-5
CASSPFGSGANVLTF TGTGCCAGCAGCCCCTTTGGCTCTGGGGCCAACGTCCTGACTTTC - TRBJ2-6 - TRBV11-2
CASSLLPVAETNEKLFF TGTGCCAGCAGTTTACTTCCGGTAGCGGAAACTAATGAAAAACTGTTTTTT - TRBJ1-4 - TRBV28
CASSLQGSVYEQYF TGTGCCAGCAGTCTACAGGGGAGCGTGTACGAGCAGTACTTC TRBD1 TRBJ2-7 - TRBV6-5
CATSRDRPNQPQHF TGTGCCACCAGCAGAGATCGCCCGAATCAGCCCCAGCATTTT - TRBJ1-5 - TRBV15
CASSVGTSGRDEQYF TGTGCCAGCAGCGTGGGGACTAGCGGGAGGGACGAGCAGTACTTC TRBD2 TRBJ2-7 - TRBV9
CSVEVGLAGIYNEQFF TGCAGCGTTGAAGTTGGACTAGCGGGAATTTACAATGAGCAGTTCTTC TRBD2 TRBJ2-1 - TRBV29-1
CASRWKGPPDGEQFF TGTGCCAGCAGGTGGAAGGGGCCACCGGATGGTGAGCAGTTCTTC - TRBJ2-1 - TRBV6-4
CASSTFTGSGNTIYF TGTGCCAGCAGCACCTTCACGGGCTCTGGAAACACCATATATTTT - TRBJ1-3 - TRBV9
CASSPRTSGRGDTQYF TGTGCCAGCAGCCCGAGGACTAGCGGGAGAGGAGATACGCAGTATTTT TRBD2 TRBJ2-3 - TRBV5-4
CASSVGTGPPYEQYF TGTGCCAGCAGCGTAGGGACAGGACCCCCCTACGAGCAGTACTTC TRBD1 TRBJ2-7 - TRBV9
CASSQHPGSTGEQYF TGTGCCAGCAGTCAGCACCCGGGATCGACGGGAGAGCAGTACTTC - TRBJ2-7 - TRBV25-1
CASSPHTPAPYGYTF TGTGCCAGCAGCCCCCACACCCCGGCCCCCTATGGCTACACCTTC - TRBJ1-2 - TRBV9
CASSVSRTTDTQYF TGCGCCAGCAGTGTGAGCAGGACAACAGATACGCAGTATTTT - TRBJ2-3 - TRBV10-1
CASSIDDRGTEAFF TGTGCCAGTAGTATAGATGACAGGGGTACTGAAGCTTTCTTT TRBD1 TRBJ1-1 - TRBV19
CAWRATKTYEQYF TGTGCCTGGAGGGCGACTAAGACCTACGAGCAGTACTTC - TRBJ2-7 - TRBV30
CASSSSDSQAFF TGTGCCAGCAGTTCGTCGGACAGCCAAGCTTTCTTT - TRBJ1-1 once TRBV6-6
CASSEGSWSSYNSPLHF TGTGCCAGTAGTGAAGGGTCATGGAGCTCCTATAATTCACCCCTCCACTTT - TRBJ1-6 once TRBV19
CASSPRQPGGSNQPQHF TGTGCCAGCAGCCCCCGGCAACCGGGGGGTAGCAATCAGCCCCAGCATTTT - TRBJ1-5 - TRBV7-8
CASSLGGSGYEQYF TGCGCCAGCAGCCTGGGCGGGAGTGGGTACGAGCAGTACTTC TRBD2 TRBJ2-7 - TRBV5-1